Below are 29 T cell receptor beta chains sequenced from a single sample in a study of human T cells and chemical hapten exposure. Regarding time point: patch test 3, about 24 weeks after DPC sensitization. Stated treatment: therapeutic diphenylcyclopropenone sensitization with weekly scalp DPC. Each CDR3 protein is one row after TCRdb ran MiXCR on the RACE reads. The sample yields around 200,000 distinct CDR3 sequences, approximately 26% seen once. The sample in question was whole blood, obtained in connection with sensitization to the hapten diphenylcyclopropenone (DPC). The receptors derive from a woman between 40 and 50 years old with alopecia areata. Some clones in this sample may be carry-over from other donors' samples.

The rearrangement uses TRBV6-5 and TRBJ2-7; TRBD2 matches 7 bases. This CDR3 is 14 amino acids long. Trimming cost V 5 bases and J 2 bases; bases outside gene matches: 6. From germline, CDR1 is MNHEY and CDR2 SVGAGI. CDR3 in DNA: TGTGCCAGCAGTCTGGGACTACAAGCCTACGAGCAGTACTTC. As protein: CASSLGLQAYEQYF.

A remark on this clonotype: At one end, the junction sequence differs from germline, possibly due to a read error. CDR3 DNA: TGTGCCAGCAGTTACTCGGTTCTGGCGGGAGGAACGAAGAGTTACAATGTGCAGTTCTTC. Residues: CASSYSVLAGGTKSYNVQFF. V is TRBV6-2 or TRBV6-3 and J is TRBJ2-1, with 8 positions matching TRBD2. In germline, CDR1 is MNHEY, CDR2 SVGEGT. The CDR3 spans 20 residues.

V usage is TRBV4-3 and J usage is TRBJ1-6; D remains unclear. Trimming cost V 0 bases and J 8 bases, with 5 bases left between them. Germline CDR1 and CDR2: LGHNA and YSLEER. This CDR3 comprises 13 residues. This CDR3 is CASSQDVDSPLHF. The CDR3 region has the DNA TGCGCCAGCAGCCAAGATGTGGATTCACCCCTCCACTTT.

This clonotype was seen many times. The rearrangement links TRBV7-2 to TRBJ2-1; the D gene is possibly TRBD1 (6 bases). The V gene's germline CDR1 is SGHTA and CDR2 FQGNSA. V dropped 5 bases and J dropped 7 bases, with 15 bases sitting between them. CDR3 length equals 14 residues. This CDR3 reads CASSTVQGRNEQFF. The CDR3 region has the DNA TGTGCCAGCAGCACAGTACAGGGTAGGAATGAGCAGTTCTTC.

The CDR3 region is CASSLGQGAAYEQYF. Written as DNA, the CDR3 is TGCGCCAGCAGCCTCGGACAGGGGGCGGCCTACGAGCAGTACTTC. This chain joins TRBV4-3 and TRBJ2-7, with 11 bases identical to TRBD1. This CDR3 is built from 15 residues. In germline, CDR1 is LGHNA, CDR2 YSLEER. Trimming took 4 bases from V and 2 from J; bases not matched to a gene: 4.

This chain connects TRBV7-2 to TRBJ2-1, with no clear D. Trimming took off 6 bases at V and 5 bases at J, with 5 bases between the two ends. Germline-derived CDR1 and CDR2 are SGHTA and FQGNSA. There are 11 residues in the CDR3. For the CDR3, the DNA is TGTGCCAGCAGATTTAACAATGAGCAGTTCTTC. As protein: CASRFNNEQFF.

In this sample, this clonotype turned up once. The chain recombines TRBV20-1 with TRBJ2-1; TRBD1 agrees at 7 bases. CDR3 size: 13 residues. The germline V gene encodes CDR1 DFQATT and CDR2 SNEGSKA (reference sequence). The V segment lost 4 bases and the J segment 5 bases; nucleotides outside the gene matches: 5. The CDR3, as DNA: TGCAGTGCTACAAGACAGGGAAACAATGAGCAGTTCTTC. Amino acids: CSATRQGNNEQFF.

The gene calls are TRBV11-1 and TRBJ2-6; D is undetermined. Trimming removed 6 bases at V and 0 bases at J, with 12 bases between. The CDR3 has 16 residues. Germline values: CDR1 SGHAT, CDR2 FQDESV (reference sequence). CDR3 sequence reads: CASSILADSGANVLTF. The CDR3 DNA reads TGTGCCAGCAGTATCTTGGCAGACTCTGGGGCCAACGTCCTGACTTTC.

Worth noting for this clonotype: An end of the junction differs from the germline gene, which may be a read error. This sequence joins TRBV9 and TRBJ2-4; 7 bases align to TRBD1. CDR3 length: 14 residues. Germline lookup yields CDR1 SGDLS and CDR2 YYNGEE. CDR3 region: CASSAEQGRSIQYF. CDR3 nucleotide sequence: TGTGCTAGCAGCGCAGAACAGGGGCGGAGCATTCAGTACTTC.

V gene TRBV29-1 combines with J gene TRBJ1-1; D is undetermined. The CDR3 totals 12 residues. The germline CDR1 and CDR2 sequences are SQVTM and ANQGSEA. V dropped 3 bases and J dropped 4 bases, with 9 bases sitting between them. The CDR3 spells CSVDEVCTEAFF. Here the CDR3 DNA reads TGCAGCGTTGATGAGGTGTGCACTGAAGCTTTCTTT.

This clonotype was counted only a few times. The rearrangement uses TRBV20-1 and TRBJ1-4; TRBD1 matches 8 bases. Per germline, CDR1 DFQATT and CDR2 SNEGSKA (reference sequence). The CDR3 is 13 residues long. V trimming: 4 bases; J trimming: 8 bases; junction bases outside the gene matches: 6. The CDR3 spells CSAKGQVGEKLFF. CDR3 in DNA: TGCAGTGCTAAGGGACAGGTGGGCGAAAAACTGTTTTTT.

This sequence joins TRBV20-1 and TRBJ2-3, with 8 bases matching TRBD2. This CDR3 is 15 amino acids long. Losses at the gene ends were 3 bases for V and 1 base for J; bases not matched to a gene: 6. The germline V gene has CDR1 DFQATT and CDR2 SNEGSKA (reference sequence). The CDR3 loop reads CSASGAGAGTDTQYF. The CDR3 coding sequence is TGCAGTGCTAGTGGAGCGGGAGCCGGCACAGATACGCAGTATTTT.

The chain couples TRBV15 to TRBJ2-3; the match to TRBD2 covers 8 bases. The CDR3 totals 15 residues. Germline V gene lookup returns CDR1 LNHNV and CDR2 YYDKDF (reference sequence). The junction had 3 bases not matched to a gene; V was cut back by 0 bases and J by 4 bases. CDR3 protein: CATSRDRSGADTQYF. The CDR3 bases are TGTGCCACCAGCAGAGATCGTAGCGGGGCAGATACGCAGTATTTT.

The rearrangement uses TRBV21-1 and TRBJ2-7. TRBV21-1 is classified as a pseudogene. The CDR3 consists of 12 residues. The CDR3 protein is CASTNYSHEQYF. CDR3 DNA sequence: TGTGCCAGCACAAATTACAGCCACGAGCAGTACTTC.

The chain uses TRBV20-1 and TRBJ1-2, with D unclear. The CDR3 sequence is 14 residues long. CDR1 is DFQATT, CDR2 SNEGSKA, per germline (reference sequence). V was cut by 0 bases and J by 4 bases, with 12 bases left in between. The CDR3 here is CSARDGVLSYGYTF. CDR3 bases: TGCAGTGCTAGAGACGGGGTCCTCTCCTATGGCTACACCTTC.

In this sample, this clonotype turned up a few times. The chain joins TRBV7-2 to TRBJ1-2, with no clear D. The CDR3 covers 14 residues. The ends were cut back, 3 bases at V and 2 bases at J, with 10 bases in the middle. Germline CDR1 and CDR2: SGHTA and FQGNSA. The CDR3 is CASSLEIKNYGYTF. The CDR3 DNA sequence: TGTGCCAGCAGCTTGGAAATCAAGAACTATGGCTACACCTTC. Complete variable domain (other parts from reference TRBV7-2 and TRBJ1-2): GAGVSQSPSNKVTEKGKDVELRCDPISGHTALYWYRQSLGQGLEFLIYFQGNSAPDKSGLPSDRFSAERTGGSVSTLTIQRTQQEDSAVYLCASSLEIKNYGYTFGSGTRLTVV.

CDR3: CASSQDDGESYGYTF. CDR3 bases: TGCGCCAGCAGCCAAGATGACGGAGAGAGCTATGGCTACACCTTC. This chain links TRBV4-1 with TRBJ1-2; no definite D call. In germline, CDR1 is MGHRA, CDR2 YSYEKL. V was cut by 0 bases and J by 4 bases, with 12 bases left in between. There are 15 residues in the CDR3.

This clonotype showed up just a few times. J is TRBJ2-3 and V is TRBV24-1; D unclear. The CDR3 spans 14 residues. Germline CDR1 and CDR2: KGHDR and SFDVKD. Trimming stripped 1 base from V and 3 bases from J, with 7 bases between. In DNA, the CDR3 is TGTGCCACCAGTGATTTAGGCGGAACAGATACGCAGTATTTT. Protein: CATSDLGGTDTQYF.

This clonotype was seen only a few times. This rearrangement joins TRBV28 to TRBJ1-5; D perhaps matches TRBD1 (5 bases). Trimming removed 2 bases from V and 5 bases from J, with 13 bases in between. In germline, CDR1 is MDHEN, CDR2 SYDVKM. CDR3 length: 15 residues. The CDR3 DNA reads as TGTGCCAGCAGTTTACAGGGAGCAAGTTATCAGCCCCAGCATTTT. It yields the protein CASSLQGASYQPQHF.

The rearrangement links TRBV12-3 or TRBV12-4 to TRBJ2-2; 8 nucleotides agree with TRBD2. The CDR3 spans 18 residues. After removal of 5 bases from V and 3 bases from J, the junction contained 14 bases not matched to a gene. CDR3 nucleotides: TGTGCCAGCAGTCCAGATCGTAGCGGGATGAGGCACACCGGGGAGCTGTTTTTT. As protein: CASSPDRSGMRHTGELFF.

In nucleotides, the CDR3 is TGTGCCAGCGGGGACAGGGGGCGAACTGAAGCTTTCTTT. Amino acids: CASGDRGRTEAFF. This chain joins TRBV27 and TRBJ1-1, with 12 nucleotides matching TRBD1. This CDR3 has 13 residues. V shed 8 bases and J 5 bases; nucleotides not matched to a gene: 3. CDR1 MNHEY and CDR2 SMNVEV come from the germline V gene (reference sequence).

The V and J genes are TRBV15 and TRBJ1-2; the D is unclear. Germline CDR1 reads LNHNV; CDR2 reads YYDKDF (reference sequence). This CDR3 has 13 amino acids. V gave up 7 bases and J gave up 8 bases, with 17 bases separating them. Here the CDR3 reads CATTEGEGRGYTF. CDR3 nucleotide sequence: TGTGCCACCACGGAGGGCGAGGGTCGGGGCTACACCTTC.

The J gene is TRBJ2-1, the V gene TRBV5-1, with D hard to call. The V end lost 4 bases, the J end lost 0 bases, and 20 bases lay between the germline ends. The germline CDR1 and CDR2 sequences are SGHRS and YFSETQ. The CDR3 covers 18 residues. As DNA, the CDR3 is TGCGCCAGCAGCGGGCCATCAAGCGCCCTCAGCTCCTACAATGAGCAGTTCTTC. It yields the protein CASSGPSSALSSYNEQFF.

The J gene is TRBJ2-3, the V gene TRBV20-1; D is possibly TRBD1 (7 bases). Germline V gives CDR1 DFQATT, CDR2 SNEGSKA (reference sequence). The V end lost 3 bases, the J end lost 7 bases, and 14 bases lay between the germline ends. The CDR3 runs to 13 residues. The CDR3 sequence: CSASPDRDYTQYF. The CDR3 DNA sequence: TGCAGTGCTAGTCCCGACAGGGACTATACGCAGTATTTT.

V usage is TRBV6-5 and J usage is TRBJ2-7; a possible D gene is TRBD1 (6 bases). Per the germline V gene, CDR1 is MNHEY and CDR2 is SVGAGI. The CDR3 spans 15 residues. V was shortened by 0 bases and J by 6 bases, with 15 bases between the two germline ends. CDR3: CASSYSYRAVGEQYF. DNA for the CDR3: TGTGCCAGCAGTTACTCATACAGGGCCGTGGGCGAGCAGTACTTC.

In its sample, this clonotype was seen many times. This chain links TRBV28 with TRBJ1-5, with a possible D match to TRBD1 (5 bases). There are 14 residues in the CDR3. V lost 6 bases to trimming and J lost 3 bases, with 12 bases between them. CDR1 is MDHEN and CDR2 is SYDVKM in the germline V gene. The CDR3 DNA is TGTGCCAGCAGCTTGGGGGGATCCAATCAGCCCCAGCATTTT. Translation: CASSLGGSNQPQHF. The full variable domain, completed using reference TRBV28 and TRBJ1-5, is DVKVTQSSRYLVKRTGEKVFLECVQDMDHENMFWYRQDPGLGLRLIYFSYDVKMKEKGDIPEGYSVSREKKERFSLILESASTNQTSMYLCASSLGGSNQPQHFGDGTRLSIL.

The V call is TRBV6-1, the J call TRBJ1-5; D is ambiguous. The CDR3 is 14 amino acids. V lost 8 bases, J lost 3 bases, and 14 bases lay in between. Germline CDR1 and CDR2: MNHNS and SASEGT. The CDR3 loop reads CASWWRVINQPQHF. CDR3 coding DNA: TGTGCCAGCTGGTGGAGGGTCATCAATCAGCCCCAGCATTTT.

This chain links TRBV5-1 with TRBJ2-7, with 10 bases aligning to TRBD2. V was pared by 2 bases and J by 2 bases, with 4 bases of the junction left unmatched. Germline CDR1 SGHRS, CDR2 YFSETQ. The CDR3 sequence is 15 residues long. In DNA, the CDR3 is TGCGCCAGCAGCTTAACCGGGACTAGCGCCTACGAGCAGTACTTC. Its translation is CASSLTGTSAYEQYF.

The rearrangement joins TRBV12-3 or TRBV12-4 to TRBJ2-5; D is tentatively TRBD1 or TRBD2 (5 bases each). The V gene lost 5 bases and the J gene lost 8 bases, with 15 bases spanning the gap. There are 13 residues in the CDR3. CDR3 sequence (DNA): TGTGCCAGCAGTCAACTGACAGACTACACCCAGTACTTC. It specifies CASSQLTDYTQYF.